What follows describes a single TCR beta chain. Its specificity is unknown. This entry comes from a study of beta chain features in type 1 diabetes. The study, taken as a whole, reports: VDJ junctions sequenced from type 1 diabetes patients showed fewer insertions and more deletions. Significant though moderate, a shortening of TCRB CDR3s appeared in all four CD4+ subsets of Type 1 diabetes patients.

The CDR3 is 14 amino acids. Germline lookup yields CDR1 SGHTA and CDR2 FQGNSA. The V end lost 6 bases, the J end lost 0 bases, and 12 bases lay between the germline ends. Every donor had blood drawn once into heparin, approximately 0.11 L on average. Expressed TCRB transcripts were sequenced because the entire RNA isolate underwent reverse transcription. Roughly 3.5 million reads per sample on average were obtained from naive, central memory and regulatory T cell samples. The table came from immunoSEQ multiplex PCR; TCRdb's copy has only in-frame clones and leaves some out. In the table there are around 350,000 clones, around 12% of which are singletons.

This sequence joins TRBV7-2 and TRBJ2-7; possibly TRBD1 for D (6 bases). The TCR sequence derives from a man younger than 35 in good health. Sequencing used naive CD4+ T cells from blood. The CDR3 sequence is CASRATGSSYEQYF. For the CDR3, the DNA is TGTGCCAGCAGAGCTACAGGGAGCTCCTACGAGCAGTACTTC.